Each of the 20 T cell receptor beta chains below was sequenced from the same sample in a study of molecular identifiers for immune sequencing clone quantification. TCRdb passed the PCR reads through MiXCR, listing each CDR3 protein once. The table includes 490,000 or so distinct CDR3 sequences, around 23% detected once. What was sequenced was naive CD8+ T cells from blood, with Jurkat cell RNA spiked in. Sample subset: FACS-sorted CD8+CD4-CCR7+CD45RA+ naive T cells. Receptors were obtained from a human donor in good health. Some libraries in this study had Jurkat cell RNA spiked in.

For this clonotype: A read error may be the cause here, since a much bigger clone is one base away. The rearrangement joins TRBV7-9 to TRBJ1-2; no definite D call. V lost 8 bases and J lost 4, with 8 bases in between. Germline CDR1 and CDR2: SEHNR and FQNEAQ (reference sequence). There are 11 residues in the CDR3. Here the CDR3 DNA reads TGTGCCAGCCGGGAGCGCTATGGCTACACCTTC. Translated, it gives CASRERYGYTF.

This clonotype occurred a few times. This chain joins TRBV19 and TRBJ1-5; D possibly corresponds to TRBD1 (5 bases). Trimming stripped 0 bases from V and 3 bases from J, with 9 bases between. Germline CDR1 is LNHDA and CDR2 is SQIVND (reference sequence). This CDR3 region has 15 residues. CDR3: CASSIETANNQPQHF. DNA of the CDR3: TGTGCCAGTAGTATAGAGACAGCTAACAATCAGCCCCAGCATTTT.

This clonotype appeared a few times. This sequence joins TRBV9 and TRBJ2-6; a possible D gene is TRBD2 (5 bases). Germline V gene sequence: CDR1 SGDLS, CDR2 YYNGEE. The ends were cut back, 0 bases at V and 1 base at J, with 8 bases in the middle. The CDR3 extends over 16 amino acids. The CDR3 is CASSVGGLSGANVLTF. CDR3 nucleotides: TGTGCCAGCAGCGTAGGAGGGCTGTCTGGGGCCAACGTCCTGACTTTC.

V is TRBV28 and J is TRBJ2-1; 7 bases map to TRBD1. Germline CDR1 and CDR2: MDHEN and SYDVKM. This CDR3 contains 14 residues. Trimming removed 3 bases from V and 10 bases from J; junction bases left unmatched: 9. The CDR3 here is CASSFRGPRNEQFF. The DNA for the CDR3 is TGTGCCAGCAGTTTTAGGGGGCCGAGGAACGAGCAGTTCTTC.

The chain joins TRBV28 to TRBJ1-5; weak D call: TRBD1 (5 bases). CDR1 and CDR2 (germline): MDHEN, SYDVKM. V dropped 3 bases and J dropped 4 bases, with 19 bases sitting between them. CDR3 length: 17 amino acids. This CDR3 reads CASSFPAGWLSNQPQHF. CDR3 in DNA: TGTGCCAGCAGTTTCCCCGCAGGGTGGTTGTCGAATCAGCCCCAGCATTTT.

This clonotype came up many times. The V and J genes are TRBV2 and TRBJ1-1, with no clear D. V lost 1 base and J 6 bases, leaving 6 bases between the germline ends. Germline loops: CDR1 SNHLY, CDR2 FYNNEI. There are 12 residues in the CDR3. CDR3 nucleotides: TGTGCCAGCAGTGAAGGTAGTCCTGAAGCTTTCTTT. Translated, it gives CASSEGSPEAFF. Full variable domain (missing parts from reference TRBV2 and TRBJ1-1): EPEVTQTPSHQVTQMGQEVILRCVPISNHLYFYWYRQILGQKVEFLVSFYNNEISEKSEIFDDQFSVERPDGSNFTLKIRSTKLEDSAMYFCASSEGSPEAFFGQGTRLTVV.

Remarks on this clonotype: Relative to the germline gene, one junction end is altered; a read error may explain this. V and J are TRBV20-1 and TRBJ2-2; 7 bases match TRBD2. Germline values: CDR1 DFQATT, CDR2 SNEGSKA (reference sequence). The CDR3 length is 15 residues. The CDR3 bases are TGCAGTGTTAGAGGTCTAGCGGAGAACACCGGGGAGCTGTTTTTT. Protein sequence: CSVRGLAENTGELFF.

This clonotype was detected a few times. The V gene is TRBV7-9, the J gene TRBJ2-3, with 10 bases lining up with TRBD1. V lost 5 bases, J lost 1 base, and 6 bases stayed unmatched. Germline CDR1 SEHNR, CDR2 FQNEAQ (reference sequence). The CDR3 is made up of 16 amino acids. The CDR3 loop is CASSGPGTGGTDTQYF. CDR3 bases: TGTGCCAGCAGCGGCCCCGGGACAGGGGGCACAGATACGCAGTATTTT.

The chain has TRBV7-9 and TRBJ1-1; D might be TRBD1 (5 bases). This CDR3 comprises 16 residues. V lost 5 bases and J lost 0, with 16 bases in between. Germline-derived CDR1 and CDR2 are SEHNR and FQNEAQ (reference sequence). The CDR3 DNA sequence: TGTGCCAGCAGCCCCCGTGGAGGGGCGTTGAACACTGAAGCTTTCTTT. As protein: CASSPRGGALNTEAFF. The complete variable domain, with remaining parts taken from reference TRBV7-9 and TRBJ1-1, reads DTGVSQNPRHKITKRGQNVTFRCDPISEHNRLYWYRQTLGQGPEFLTYFQNEAQLEKSRLLSDRFSAERPKGSFSTLEIQRTEQGDSAMYLCASSPRGGALNTEAFFGQGTRLTVV.

This clonotype was counted between two and nine times. The chain recombines TRBV5-6 with TRBJ2-7; D perhaps matches TRBD1 (6 bases). Germline V gene lookup returns CDR1 SGHDT and CDR2 YYEEEE. The CDR3 is 15 residues long. Trimming cost V 3 bases and J 5 bases, with 18 bases left between them. In nucleotides, the CDR3 is TGTGCCAGCAGCTCCGAAGCAGGGGTTCTTGACGAGCAGTACTTC. Amino acids: CASSSEAGVLDEQYF.

In this sample, this clonotype turned up a few times. V gene TRBV7-9 combines with J gene TRBJ1-2; D may be TRBD1 (5 bases). Germline V gene sequence: CDR1 SEHNR, CDR2 FQNEAQ (reference sequence). The CDR3 extends over 10 amino acids. V gave up 10 bases and J gave up 6 bases, with 9 bases separating them. The CDR3 spells CATTGDGYTF. The CDR3 nucleotides read TGTGCCACTACGGGGGATGGCTACACCTTC.

This clonotype was detected only a few times. The chain employs TRBV7-9 and TRBJ2-1; TRBD1 or TRBD2 may be the D gene (6 bases each). The V end lost 5 bases, the J end lost 0 bases, and 11 bases lay between the germline ends. The CDR3 has 15 amino acids. Germline V gives CDR1 SEHNR, CDR2 FQNEAQ (reference sequence). DNA of the CDR3: TGTGCCAGCAGCGCCGCGGGACACTCCTACAATGAGCAGTTCTTC. Residues: CASSAAGHSYNEQFF.

J is TRBJ2-7 and V is TRBV19; TRBD2 aligns across 11 bases. CDR3 size: 14 residues. Germline V lookup: CDR1 LNHDA, CDR2 SQIVND (reference sequence). After removal of 3 bases from V and 5 bases from J, the junction contained 3 bases not matched to a gene. CDR3 residues: CASSIVSGRDEQYF. CDR3 sequence (DNA): TGTGCCAGTAGTATTGTTAGCGGGAGGGACGAGCAGTACTTC. The full variable domain, in which reference TRBV19 and TRBJ2-7 provide the parts outside the CDR3, is DGGITQSPKYLFRKEGQNVTLSCEQNLNHDAMYWYRQDPGQGLRLIYYSQIVNDFQKGDIAEGYSVSREKKESFPLTVTSAQKNPTAFYLCASSIVSGRDEQYFGPGTRLTVT.

This clonotype was detected only a few times. The chain employs TRBV7-9 and TRBJ1-2; D unresolved. CDR3 length: 14 amino acids. Germline CDR1 SEHNR, CDR2 FQNEAQ (reference sequence). Trimming left V 0 bases short and J 6 bases short, with 11 bases between. The CDR3 loop reads CASSLAGDQHGYTF. Here the CDR3 DNA reads TGTGCCAGCAGCTTAGCTGGCGACCAACATGGCTACACCTTC.

The chain is built from TRBV19 and TRBJ1-1; D may be TRBD1 (6 bases). The CDR3 totals 15 residues. Germline V lookup: CDR1 LNHDA, CDR2 SQIVND (reference sequence). Deletions cut 5 bases from V and 6 bases from J, with 19 bases between. The CDR3 DNA sequence: TGTGCCAGTAGTCCGCTGACAGGCGTTTACGCTGAAGCTTTCTTT. Its protein product is CASSPLTGVYAEAFF.

On this clonotype itself: A clone one base away is much larger, so this may be a read error. This rearrangement joins TRBV5-1 to TRBJ1-1; D call uncertain. The CDR3 sequence is 15 residues long. The germline gives CDR1 SGHRS, CDR2 YFSETQ. CDR3 nucleotides: TGCGCCAGCAGATTGGACCCGGGAACCCATACTGAAGCTTTCTTT. The encoded protein is CASRLDPGTHTEAFF.

Many counts were recorded for this clonotype. This chain links TRBV19 with TRBJ2-4; D remains unclear. The germline CDR1 and CDR2 sequences are LNHDA and SQIVND (reference sequence). This CDR3 region has 16 residues. Trimming cost V 2 bases and J 0 bases, with 11 bases left between them. The CDR3 loop reads CASSISALLAKNIQYF. The CDR3 region has the DNA TGTGCCAGTAGTATATCGGCACTTTTAGCCAAAAACATTCAGTACTTC.

The CDR3 reads CASSLETGGNEKLFF. The DNA of the CDR3 is TGTGCCAGCAGCTTGGAAACAGGGGGCAATGAAAAACTGTTTTTT. The rearrangement links TRBV5-4 to TRBJ1-4; TRBD1 agrees at 9 bases. The V gene end was trimmed by 0 bases and the J gene end by 5 bases; junction bases not matched to a gene: 2. Germline CDR1 and CDR2: SGHNT and YYREEE (reference sequence). The CDR3 length is 15 residues.

The chain couples TRBV27 to TRBJ2-7; no clear D gene. This CDR3 spans 15 amino acids. Germline V lookup: CDR1 MNHEY, CDR2 SMNVEV (reference sequence). V lost 0 bases, J lost 3 bases, and 12 bases lay in between. The CDR3 sequence: CASSLSTPEYYEQYF. The CDR3 nucleotides read TGTGCCAGCAGTTTATCCACCCCGGAATACTACGAGCAGTACTTC.

This clonotype was seen at least ten times. The chain employs TRBV30 and TRBJ2-2; weak D call: TRBD2 (5 bases). Germline V gene lookup returns CDR1 GTSNPN and CDR2 SVGIG (reference sequence). CDR3 size: 13 residues. V lost 0 bases to trimming and J lost 6 bases, with 8 bases between them. CDR3: CAWSVAVAGELFF. Here the CDR3 DNA reads TGTGCCTGGAGTGTAGCGGTGGCCGGGGAGCTGTTTTTT.